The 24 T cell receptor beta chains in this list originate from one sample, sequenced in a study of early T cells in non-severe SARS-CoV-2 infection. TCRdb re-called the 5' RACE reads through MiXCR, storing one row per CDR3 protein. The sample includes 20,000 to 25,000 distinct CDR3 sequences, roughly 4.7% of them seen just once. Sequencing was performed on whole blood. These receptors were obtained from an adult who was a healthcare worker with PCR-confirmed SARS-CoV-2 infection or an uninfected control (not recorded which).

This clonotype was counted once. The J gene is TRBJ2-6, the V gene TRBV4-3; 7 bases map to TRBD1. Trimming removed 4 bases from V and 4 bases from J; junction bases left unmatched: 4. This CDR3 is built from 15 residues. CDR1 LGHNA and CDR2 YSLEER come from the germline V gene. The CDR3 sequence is CASSPGQAGANVLTF. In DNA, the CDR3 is TGCGCCAGCAGCCCCGGACAGGCCGGGGCCAACGTCCTGACTTTC.

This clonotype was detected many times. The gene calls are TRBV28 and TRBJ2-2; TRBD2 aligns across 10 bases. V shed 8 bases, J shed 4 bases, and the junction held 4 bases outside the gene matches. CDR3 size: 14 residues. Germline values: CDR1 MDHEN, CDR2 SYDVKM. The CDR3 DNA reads TGTGCCAGCCTCCCTAGCGGGGGCACCGGGGAGCTGTTTTTT. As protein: CASLPSGGTGELFF.

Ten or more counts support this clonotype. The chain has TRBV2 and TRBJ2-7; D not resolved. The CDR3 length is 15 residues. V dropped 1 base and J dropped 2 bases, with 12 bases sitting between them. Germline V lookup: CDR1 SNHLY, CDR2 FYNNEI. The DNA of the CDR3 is TGTGCCAGCAGTGAAGGAGTAGGTTTTACCTACGAGCAGTACTTC. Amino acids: CASSEGVGFTYEQYF.

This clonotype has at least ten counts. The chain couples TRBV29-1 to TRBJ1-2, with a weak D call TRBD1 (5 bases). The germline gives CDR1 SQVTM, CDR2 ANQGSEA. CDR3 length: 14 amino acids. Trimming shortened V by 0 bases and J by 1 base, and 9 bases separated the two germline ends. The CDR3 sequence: CSVEDLRGNYGYTF. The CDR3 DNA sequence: TGCAGCGTTGAAGATCTAAGGGGTAACTATGGCTACACCTTC.

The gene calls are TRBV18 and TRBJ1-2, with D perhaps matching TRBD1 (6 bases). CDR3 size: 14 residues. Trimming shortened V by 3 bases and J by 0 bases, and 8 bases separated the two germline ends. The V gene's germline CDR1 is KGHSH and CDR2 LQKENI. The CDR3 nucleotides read TGTGCCAGCTCACCGGACAGTTCTAACTATGGCTACACCTTC. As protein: CASSPDSSNYGYTF.

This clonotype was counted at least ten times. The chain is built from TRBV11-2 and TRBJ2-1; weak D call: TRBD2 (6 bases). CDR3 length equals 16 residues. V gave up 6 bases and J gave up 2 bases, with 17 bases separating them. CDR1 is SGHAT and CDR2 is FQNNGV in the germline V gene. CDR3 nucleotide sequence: TGTGCCAGCAGTCGTAGCGGAGGTTTCCCCTACAATGAGCAGTTCTTC. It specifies CASSRSGGFPYNEQFF.

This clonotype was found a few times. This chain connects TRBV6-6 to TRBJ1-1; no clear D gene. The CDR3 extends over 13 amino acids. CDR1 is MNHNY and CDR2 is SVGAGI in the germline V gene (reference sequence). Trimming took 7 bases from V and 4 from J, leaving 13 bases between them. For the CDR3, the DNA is TGTGCCAGCACCCCCCGAGGTGCCACTGAAGCTTTCTTT. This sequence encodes CASTPRGATEAFF.

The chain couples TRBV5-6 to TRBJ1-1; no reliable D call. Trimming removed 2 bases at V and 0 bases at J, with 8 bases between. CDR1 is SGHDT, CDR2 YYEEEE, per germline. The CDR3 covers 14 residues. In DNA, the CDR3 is TGTGCCAGCAGCTTTGGGCACATGAACACTGAAGCTTTCTTT. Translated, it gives CASSFGHMNTEAFF.

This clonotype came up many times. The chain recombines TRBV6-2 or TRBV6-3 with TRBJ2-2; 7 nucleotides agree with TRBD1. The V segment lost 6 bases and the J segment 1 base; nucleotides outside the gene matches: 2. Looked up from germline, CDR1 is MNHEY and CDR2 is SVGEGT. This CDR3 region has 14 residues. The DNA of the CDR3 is TGTGCCAGCAGCGGACAGGAGAACACCGGGGAGCTGTTTTTT. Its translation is CASSGQENTGELFF.

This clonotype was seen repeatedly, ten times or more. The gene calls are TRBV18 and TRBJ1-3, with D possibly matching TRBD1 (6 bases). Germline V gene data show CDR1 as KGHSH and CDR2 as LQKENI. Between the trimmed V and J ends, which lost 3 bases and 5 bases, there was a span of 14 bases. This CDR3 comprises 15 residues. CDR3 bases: TGTGCCAGCTCACCCCCCGGGACACCAAGAAACACCATATATTTT. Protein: CASSPPGTPRNTIYF.

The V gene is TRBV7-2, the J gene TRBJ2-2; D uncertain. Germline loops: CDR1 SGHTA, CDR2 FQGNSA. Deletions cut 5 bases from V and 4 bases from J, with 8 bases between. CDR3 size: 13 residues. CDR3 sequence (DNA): TGTGCCAGCAGCCCTCGACCCACCGGGGAGCTGTTTTTT. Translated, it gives CASSPRPTGELFF.

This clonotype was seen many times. In DNA, the CDR3 is TGTGCCAGCAGCCGGACTAGCGGGGGATACGAGCAGTACTTC. Protein product: CASSRTSGGYEQYF. V and J are TRBV7-2 and TRBJ2-7; TRBD2 matches at 13 bases. The trim removed 5 bases at V and 4 bases at J, leaving 2 bases unmatched. This CDR3 has 14 amino acids. Germline V gene sequence: CDR1 SGHTA, CDR2 FQGNSA.

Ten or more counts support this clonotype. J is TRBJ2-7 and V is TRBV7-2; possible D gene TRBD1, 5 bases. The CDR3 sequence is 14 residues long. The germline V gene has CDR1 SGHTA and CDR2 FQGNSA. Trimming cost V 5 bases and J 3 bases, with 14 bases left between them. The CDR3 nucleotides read TGTGCCAGCAGCCTTCTGGTAGGGGACTACGAGCAGTACTTC. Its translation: CASSLLVGDYEQYF. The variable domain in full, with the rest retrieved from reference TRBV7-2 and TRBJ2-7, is GAGVSQSPSNKVTEKGKDVELRCDPISGHTALYWYRQSLGQGLEFLIYFQGNSAPDKSGLPSDRFSAERTGGSVSTLTIQRTQQEDSAVYLCASSLLVGDYEQYFGPGTRLTVT.

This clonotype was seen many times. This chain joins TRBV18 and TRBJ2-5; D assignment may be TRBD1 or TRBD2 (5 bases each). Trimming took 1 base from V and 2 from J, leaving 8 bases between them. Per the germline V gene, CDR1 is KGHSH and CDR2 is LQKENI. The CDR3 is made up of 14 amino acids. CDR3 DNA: TGTGCCAGCTCACCACGGGGGTTACAAGAGACCCAGTACTTC. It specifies CASSPRGLQETQYF.

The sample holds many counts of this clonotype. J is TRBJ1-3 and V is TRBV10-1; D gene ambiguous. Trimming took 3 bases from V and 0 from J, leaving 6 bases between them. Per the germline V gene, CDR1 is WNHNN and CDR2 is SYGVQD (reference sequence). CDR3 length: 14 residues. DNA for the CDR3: TGCGCCAGCAGTGACGGATCCTCTGGAAACACCATATATTTT. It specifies CASSDGSSGNTIYF.

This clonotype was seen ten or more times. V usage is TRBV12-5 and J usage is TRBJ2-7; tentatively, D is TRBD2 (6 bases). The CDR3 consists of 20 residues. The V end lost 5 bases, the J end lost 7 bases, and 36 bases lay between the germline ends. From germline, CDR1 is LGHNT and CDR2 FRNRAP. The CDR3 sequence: CASGRSYTPGPGAWVREQYF. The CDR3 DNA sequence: TGTGCTAGTGGTCGGAGCTACACTCCCGGACCGGGAGCCTGGGTTAGGGAGCAGTACTTC.

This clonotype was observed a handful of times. The CDR3 bases are TGTGCCAGCAGCCGAAGTCCTGGCTACGAGCAGTACTTC. The encoded protein is CASSRSPGYEQYF. The chain employs TRBV7-2 and TRBJ2-7; D uncertain. The CDR3 runs to 13 residues. Germline values: CDR1 SGHTA, CDR2 FQGNSA. Trimming removed 5 bases from V and 3 bases from J, with 11 bases in between. The entire variable domain, with the rest obtained from reference TRBV7-2 and TRBJ2-7, is as follows: GAGVSQSPSNKVTEKGKDVELRCDPISGHTALYWYRQSLGQGLEFLIYFQGNSAPDKSGLPSDRFSAERTGGSVSTLTIQRTQQEDSAVYLCASSRSPGYEQYFGPGTRLTVT.

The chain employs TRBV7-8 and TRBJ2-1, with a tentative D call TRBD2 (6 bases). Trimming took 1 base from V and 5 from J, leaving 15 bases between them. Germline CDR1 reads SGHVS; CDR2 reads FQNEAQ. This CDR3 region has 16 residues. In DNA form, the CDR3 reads TGTGCCAGCAGCTTAGTAGGGACTGGCGAGAACAATGAGCAGTTCTTC. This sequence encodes CASSLVGTGENNEQFF.

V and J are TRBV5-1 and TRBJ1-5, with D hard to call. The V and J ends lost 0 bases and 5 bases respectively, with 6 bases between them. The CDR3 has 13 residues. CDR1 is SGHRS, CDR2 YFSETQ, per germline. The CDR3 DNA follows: TGCGCCAGCAGCTTGGATGCTTATCAGCCCCAGCATTTT. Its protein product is CASSLDAYQPQHF. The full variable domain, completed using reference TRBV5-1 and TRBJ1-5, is KAGVTQTPRYLIKTRGQQVTLSCSPISGHRSVSWYQQTPGQGLQFLFEYFSETQRNKGNFPGRFSGRQFSNSRSEMNVSTLELGDSALYLCASSLDAYQPQHFGDGTRLSIL.

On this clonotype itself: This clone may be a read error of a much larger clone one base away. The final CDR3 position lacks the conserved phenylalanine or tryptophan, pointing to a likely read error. The DNA for the CDR3 is TGTGCCAGCAGCCCCCGCGCAGGGAATGTTGAGCAGTTCTCC. It is translated as CASSPRAGNVEQFS. This chain uses TRBV7-3 with TRBJ2-1, with D maybe TRBD1 (5 bases). Per germline, CDR1 SGHTA and CDR2 FQGTGA. V gave up 5 bases and J gave up 9 bases, with 17 bases separating them. CDR3 length: 14 residues.

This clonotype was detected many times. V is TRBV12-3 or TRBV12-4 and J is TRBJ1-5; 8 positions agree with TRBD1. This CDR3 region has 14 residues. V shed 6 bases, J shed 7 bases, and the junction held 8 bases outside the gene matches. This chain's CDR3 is CASRATGGRQPQHF. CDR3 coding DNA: TGTGCCAGCAGAGCCACAGGGGGAAGGCAGCCCCAGCATTTT.

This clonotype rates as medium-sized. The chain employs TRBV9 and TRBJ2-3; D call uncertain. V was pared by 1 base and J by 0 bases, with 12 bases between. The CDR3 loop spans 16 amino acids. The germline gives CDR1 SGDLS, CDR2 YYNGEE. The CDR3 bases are TGTGCCAGCAGCGTAATAGTAGCAGAAAGCACAGATACGCAGTATTTT. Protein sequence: CASSVIVAESTDTQYF. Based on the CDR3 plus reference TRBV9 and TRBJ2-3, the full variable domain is DSGVTQTPKHLITATGQRVTLRCSPRSGDLSVYWYQQSLDQGLQFLIQYYNGEERAKGNILERFSAQQFPDLHSELNLSSLELGDSALYFCASSVIVAESTDTQYFGPGTRLTVL.

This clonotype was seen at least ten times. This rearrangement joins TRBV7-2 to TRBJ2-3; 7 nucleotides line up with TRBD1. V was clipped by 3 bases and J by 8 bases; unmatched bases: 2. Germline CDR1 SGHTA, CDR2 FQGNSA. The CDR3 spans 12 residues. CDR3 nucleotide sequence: TGTGCCAGCAGCTTGGACAGGTCTACGCAGTATTTT. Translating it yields CASSLDRSTQYF.

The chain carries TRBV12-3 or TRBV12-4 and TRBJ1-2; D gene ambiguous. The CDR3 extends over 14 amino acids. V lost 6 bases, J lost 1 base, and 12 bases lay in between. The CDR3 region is CASSPRIYNYGYTF. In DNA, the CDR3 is TGTGCCAGCAGCCCTAGGATCTATAACTATGGCTACACCTTC.